A few counts support the clone carrying this T cell receptor beta chain. What it recognizes is unknown. Sequenced with the Oncomine TCR Beta short-read assay was DNA taken from cultured CD4+ T cells. TCRdb reprocessed the PCR reads with MiXCR, giving one entry per CDR3 protein. The profile shows tens of thousands of distinct CDR3 sequences, about 45% of them singletons. The sample's treatment: approximately 11-day PBMC culture with coronavirus spike peptide pools or control peptides (ViraFEST assay). The source of the sample is a study of vaccination and CD4 T cells after COVID-19. Study details: Median time from COVID diagnosis to post-COVID sampling was roughly 100 days (35 to 161). Sampling that followed vaccination took place a median around 70 days after dose two, within a range of 14 to 241. The authors used overlapping spike peptides from SARS-CoV-2, HCoV-NL63, HCoV-OC43 and HCoV-229E to stimulate cells. Study observations and caveats: Vaccine-specific clones numbering 304 of 307 showed spike mono-reactivity in convalescent patients.

Trimming shortened V by 1 base and J by 0 bases, and 4 bases separated the two germline ends. The CDR3 is 13 amino acids. CDR1 is DFQATT, CDR2 SNEGSKA, per germline (reference sequence). The receptor was isolated from a human donor who had recovered from COVID-19. The gene calls are TRBV20-1 and TRBJ1-5; D is ambiguous. Material for sequencing was CD4+ T cells from blood, cultured in vitro. The DNA for the CDR3 is TGCAGTGCTAGAGCCTATAGCAATCAGCCCCAGCATTTT. Protein: CSARAYSNQPQHF.